One sample yielded the 14 T cell receptor beta chains listed below, sequenced in a study of T-cell reconstitution after alpha-beta-depleted transplantation in children. Construction of the TCRbeta library involved unique molecular identifiers. TCRdb passed the PCR reads through MiXCR, listing each CDR3 protein once. The sample lists 120,000 to 150,000 distinct CDR3 sequences; 8.8% were seen once. Sequenced here: PBMCs, mostly from graft donor cells, sampled 180 days after TCRalphabeta/CD19-depleted stem cell transplant. The receptor set was obtained from a female patient between 2 and 10 years old who had a stem cell transplant for congenital amegakaryocytic thrombocytopenia, so the T cells may come from the graft donor.

CDR3 residues: CASSQQTEESTDTQYF. The CDR3 DNA follows: TGCGCCAGCAGTCAACAGACAGAAGAAAGCACAGATACGCAGTATTTT. J is TRBJ2-3 and V is TRBV23-1, with a weak D call TRBD1 (5 bases). TRBV23-1 is sorted into the ORF group, with uncertain function. The length of the CDR3 is 16 residues. V shed 2 bases and J shed 0 bases, with 12 bases lying between them.

This clonotype has at least ten counts. This sequence joins TRBV5-1 and TRBJ2-2; D not certain. Per the germline V gene, CDR1 is SGHRS and CDR2 is YFSETQ. Trimming removed 5 bases at V and 4 bases at J, with 9 bases between. The length of the CDR3 is 13 residues. The CDR3 sequence is CASRNRATGELFF. The CDR3, as DNA: TGCGCCAGCAGGAATCGGGCCACCGGGGAGCTGTTTTTT.

This clonotype was observed many times. The genes are TRBV5-5 and TRBJ2-5, with 10 nucleotides matching TRBD1. This CDR3 spans 16 amino acids. The germline V gene encodes CDR1 SGHKS and CDR2 YYEKEE (reference sequence). J gave up 5 bases and V 6 bases, and 13 bases lay outside the gene matches. The CDR3 DNA reads as TGTGCCAGCAACCCATTGACCGGGACAGGGGAGGAGACCCAGTACTTC. This encodes CASNPLTGTGEETQYF.

The table lists this clonotype with many counts. The chain employs TRBV28 and TRBJ2-1; D could derive from TRBD1 or TRBD2 (5 bases each). Trimming removed 4 bases at V and 16 bases at J, with 14 bases between. The CDR3 runs to 11 residues. The germline V gene encodes CDR1 MDHEN and CDR2 SYDVKM. The CDR3 sequence: CASSYRDQLFF. CDR3 nucleotides: TGTGCCAGCAGTTACCGGGACCAACTTTTCTTC.

Worth noting for this clonotype: In this CDR3 the conserved last residue, phenylalanine or tryptophan, is missing, so a read error is likely. V usage is TRBV11-1 and J usage is TRBJ2-7, with D maybe TRBD2 (7 bases). The CDR3 loop spans 16 amino acids. The germline V gene has CDR1 SGHAT and CDR2 FQDESV (reference sequence). The V and J ends lost 5 bases and 0 bases respectively, with 17 bases between them. CDR3 in amino acids: CASSPGPGGSSYEQYL. The CDR3 nucleotides are TGTGCCAGCAGCCCCGGCCCGGGGGGCTCCTCCTACGAGCAGTACTTG.

The V and J genes are TRBV5-6 and TRBJ2-7; TRBD2 matches at 9 bases. The CDR3 sequence is 15 residues long. J gave up 2 bases and V 4 bases, and 7 bases lay outside the gene matches. The V gene's germline CDR1 is SGHDT and CDR2 YYEEEE. The CDR3 bases are TGTGCCAGCAGCCCTCTAGCGGGAAAGGCCTACGAGCAGTACTTC. Translated, it gives CASSPLAGKAYEQYF.

This clonotype showed up just a few times. The chain employs TRBV6-1 and TRBJ1-5; 7 bases are shared with TRBD1. The CDR3 loop spans 16 amino acids. Germline V gives CDR1 MNHNS, CDR2 SASEGT. Trimming took 2 bases from V and 8 from J; bases not matched to a gene: 12. CDR3 protein: CASSETSGGWAEPQHF. CDR3 nucleotide sequence: TGTGCCAGCAGTGAAACGTCAGGGGGGTGGGCAGAGCCCCAGCATTTT.

There are many counts of this clonotype. The J gene is TRBJ1-3, the V gene TRBV12-3 or TRBV12-4, with 8 positions matching TRBD1. V shed 6 bases, J shed 8 bases, and the junction held 6 bases outside the gene matches. The CDR3 has 13 amino acids. CDR3 nucleotides: TGTGCCAGCAGCCGGGACAGGCCCCACACCATATATTTT. The encoded protein is CASSRDRPHTIYF.

This clonotype was detected many times. CDR3 protein: CSVEGAGTGYNEQFF. CDR3 DNA: TGCAGCGTTGAGGGGGCCGGGACAGGGTACAATGAGCAGTTCTTC. This chain joins TRBV29-1 and TRBJ2-1, with 9 bases identical to TRBD1. CDR3 size: 15 residues. J gave up 4 bases and V 3 bases, and 7 bases lay outside the gene matches. Germline CDR1 and CDR2: SQVTM and ANQGSEA.

The chain joins TRBV30 to TRBJ1-1, with D possibly TRBD1 on 5 matching bases. V was shortened by 4 bases and J by 3 bases, with 15 bases between the two germline ends. The V gene's germline CDR1 is GTSNPN and CDR2 SVGIG (reference sequence). The CDR3 is 14 residues long. The CDR3 spells CAWTLGASDTEAFF. CDR3 sequence (DNA): TGTGCCTGGACCCTCGGGGCTTCGGACACTGAAGCTTTCTTT.

In this sample, this clonotype turned up many times. The DNA of the CDR3 is TGCGCCAGCATCCTCAATCCGGGAGGATCCGAGACCCAGTACTTC. It is translated as CASILNPGGSETQYF. This chain links TRBV5-1 with TRBJ2-5; TRBD2 matches at 7 bases. This CDR3 is built from 15 residues. Germline-derived CDR1 and CDR2 are SGHRS and YFSETQ. Trimming removed 6 bases from V and 5 bases from J; junction bases left unmatched: 13.

This clonotype was counted ten times or more. The rearrangement joins TRBV18 to TRBJ1-1; possibly TRBD1 for D (6 bases). The CDR3 sequence is 14 residues long. CDR1 and CDR2 (germline): KGHSH, LQKENI. Trimming took 6 bases from V and 1 from J, leaving 12 bases between them. CDR3 protein: CASSDLQGNTEAFF. For the CDR3, the DNA is TGTGCCAGCTCGGACCTACAGGGGAACACTGAAGCTTTCTTT.

This clonotype was picked up many times. The V and J genes are TRBV3-1 and TRBJ2-7; 9 bases agree with TRBD1. Germline trimming cut 1 base from V and 5 bases from J; bases unmatched to any gene: 3. Germline lookup yields CDR1 LGHDT and CDR2 YNNKEL (reference sequence). CDR3 length: 14 amino acids. The CDR3 spells CASSQVWTGDEQYF. The DNA of the CDR3 is TGTGCCAGCAGCCAAGTGTGGACAGGGGACGAGCAGTACTTC.

This clonotype was found many times. The chain has TRBV5-5 and TRBJ2-5, with D perhaps assigned TRBD1 or TRBD2 (5 bases each). Trimming pared 4 bases from V and 5 bases from J, leaving 15 bases between. The CDR3 spans 14 residues. CDR1 and CDR2 from the germline V gene are SGHKS and YYEKEE (reference sequence). CDR3 sequence reads: CASSRDSSGETQYF. DNA for the CDR3: TGTGCCAGCAGCCGAGACAGTTCGGGGGAGACCCAGTACTTC.